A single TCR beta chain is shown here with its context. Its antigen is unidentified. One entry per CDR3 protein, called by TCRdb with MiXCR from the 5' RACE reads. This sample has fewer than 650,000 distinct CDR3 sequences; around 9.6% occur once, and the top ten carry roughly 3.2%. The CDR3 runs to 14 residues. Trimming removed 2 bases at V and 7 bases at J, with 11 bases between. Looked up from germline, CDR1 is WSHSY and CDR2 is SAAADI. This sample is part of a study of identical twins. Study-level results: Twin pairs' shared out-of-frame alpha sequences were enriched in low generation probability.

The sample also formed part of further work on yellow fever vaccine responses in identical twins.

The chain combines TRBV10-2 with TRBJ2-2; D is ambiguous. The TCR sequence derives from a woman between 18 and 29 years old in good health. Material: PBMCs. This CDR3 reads CASSEGLDIGELFF. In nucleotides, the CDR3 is TGCGCCAGCAGTGAGGGTCTTGATATCGGGGAGCTGTTTTTT.